The 20 T cell receptor beta chains in this list originate from one sample, sequenced in a study of identical twins. TCRdb redid the calling of the 5' RACE reads with MiXCR, one entry per CDR3 protein. The repertoire has fewer than 650,000 distinct CDR3 sequences, around 9.6% of them found once; the top ten carry 3%. Another study also made use of these data, one on yellow fever vaccine responses in identical twins.

Sequencing was carried out using PBMCs. Receptor source: a woman aged 18-29 years in good health.

This clonotype came up many times. The V and J genes are TRBV28 and TRBJ2-7, with unresolved D. The CDR3 sequence is 16 residues long. Germline V gene data show CDR1 as MDHEN and CDR2 as SYDVKM. Between the trimmed V and J ends, which lost 6 bases and 4 bases, there was a span of 22 bases. The DNA of the CDR3 is TGTGCCAGCAGCTATCCAAGACGACCTACGCGGTACGAGCAGTACTTC. Translation: CASSYPRRPTRYEQYF.

The sample holds a few counts of this clonotype. This chain uses TRBV20-1 with TRBJ2-7; D gene unclear. The V gene's germline CDR1 is DFQATT and CDR2 SNEGSKA (reference sequence). This CDR3 has 12 amino acids. V lost 5 bases, J lost 1 base, and 9 bases lay in between. CDR3 DNA sequence: TGCAGTGCTTTAGCCTCTTCCTACGAGCAGTACTTC. The encoded protein is CSALASSYEQYF.

This clonotype was seen at least ten times. The chain employs TRBV29-1 and TRBJ2-1; D gene uncertain. Trimming left V 2 bases short and J 4 bases short, with 3 bases between. Per germline, CDR1 SQVTM and CDR2 ANQGSEA. The CDR3 is 11 amino acids. The CDR3 region has the DNA TGCAGCGTTGAACTGTACAATGAGCAGTTCTTC. It translates to CSVELYNEQFF.

This clonotype was detected ten times or more. The chain employs TRBV12-3 or TRBV12-4 and TRBJ2-7; D possibly uses TRBD1 or TRBD2 (5 bases each). Trimming left V 3 bases short and J 2 bases short, with 11 bases between. The CDR3 has 14 amino acids. This CDR3 is CASSFPTAAYEQYF. Here the CDR3 DNA reads TGTGCCAGCAGTTTTCCGACAGCGGCCTACGAGCAGTACTTC.

This clonotype was counted many times. This chain links TRBV29-1 with TRBJ2-7; no clear D gene. CDR3 length: 12 amino acids. Germline assignment: CDR1 SQVTM and CDR2 ANQGSEA. Trimming took 1 base from V and 6 from J, leaving 10 bases between them. This CDR3 reads CSVEGLRTEQYF. The CDR3 DNA reads as TGCAGCGTTGAAGGTTTGAGGACCGAGCAGTACTTC.

V is TRBV7-2 and J is TRBJ2-7; 12 nucleotides match TRBD2. Germline V gene lookup returns CDR1 SGHTA and CDR2 FQGNSA. Trimming cost V 5 bases and J 6 bases; bases outside gene matches: 5. The CDR3 runs 14 residues. The CDR3 DNA follows: TGTGCCAGCAGCCCCGGACTAGCGGGGTCCGAGCAGTACTTC. This codes for CASSPGLAGSEQYF.

This clonotype was counted a few times. The chain has TRBV10-3 and TRBJ2-2; D may be TRBD2 (6 bases). V gave up 2 bases and J gave up 2 bases, with 18 bases separating them. CDR3 length equals 18 residues. The germline CDR1 and CDR2 sequences are ENHRY and SYGVKD. In DNA form, the CDR3 reads TGTGCCATCAGTGAGGCGGGGTCAACAAATGTCAACACCGGGGAGCTGTTTTTT. It translates to CAISEAGSTNVNTGELFF.

This clonotype was recorded a few times. The rearrangement joins TRBV6-7 to TRBJ2-1, with 8 positions matching TRBD1. TRBV6-7 is classed as an ORF, of uncertain function. V was clipped by 7 bases and J by 4 bases; unmatched bases: 9. This CDR3 region has 15 residues. This CDR3 reads CASTSIRDRYNEQFF. DNA of the CDR3: TGTGCCAGCACCTCGATCCGGGACAGGTACAATGAGCAGTTCTTC.

This sequence joins TRBV9 and TRBJ2-2; D not certain. V was cut by 0 bases and J by 4 bases, with 7 bases left in between. CDR3 size: 14 residues. CDR1 is SGDLS and CDR2 is YYNGEE in the germline V gene. In DNA, the CDR3 is TGTGCCAGCAGCGTAGAAGGGTCCACCGGGGAGCTGTTTTTT. It encodes CASSVEGSTGELFF.

The rearrangement links TRBV11-2 to TRBJ2-5; 9 bases fit TRBD1. This CDR3 spans 16 amino acids. J gave up 4 bases and V 3 bases, and 9 bases lay outside the gene matches. CDR1 SGHAT and CDR2 FQNNGV come from the germline V gene. The CDR3 DNA sequence: TGTGCCAGCAGCTTTGGAGCGACAGGGGGGGCAGAGACCCAGTACTTC. Translating it yields CASSFGATGGAETQYF.

This clonotype was seen more than once but under ten times. The V gene is TRBV5-1, the J gene TRBJ2-5, with 8 bases aligning to TRBD2. The CDR3 length is 15 residues. V lost 4 bases and J lost 5; bases outside the gene matches: 10. CDR1 and CDR2 (germline): SGHRS, YFSETQ. The CDR3, as DNA: TGCGCCAGCAGCCGCTACGGGGGGGCACGTGAGACCCAGTACTTC. Its translation: CASSRYGGARETQYF. The full variable domain, rest sourced from reference TRBV5-1 and TRBJ2-5, is KAGVTQTPRYLIKTRGQQVTLSCSPISGHRSVSWYQQTPGQGLQFLFEYFSETQRNKGNFPGRFSGRQFSNSRSEMNVSTLELGDSALYLCASSRYGGARETQYFGPGTRLLVL.

This clonotype was observed many times. The gene calls are TRBV9 and TRBJ2-2; D not resolved. V lost 0 bases and J lost 6, with 9 bases in between. The CDR3 runs to 14 residues. CDR1 and CDR2 from the germline V gene are SGDLS and YYNGEE. For the CDR3, the DNA is TGTGCCAGCAGCGTAGCTACTCTGTCCGGGGAGCTGTTTTTT. Amino acid sequence: CASSVATLSGELFF.

The chain carries TRBV7-6 and TRBJ2-1, with D possibly matching TRBD2 (5 bases). V gave up 1 base and J gave up 0 bases, with 16 bases separating them. CDR1 and CDR2 (germline): SGHVS, FNYEAQ. The CDR3 loop spans 18 amino acids. CDR3 in amino acids: CASSLGPSAAISYNEQFF. In nucleotides, the CDR3 is TGTGCCAGCAGCTTAGGACCATCAGCGGCAATCTCCTACAATGAGCAGTTCTTC. Drawing the rest from reference TRBV7-6 and TRBJ2-1, the complete variable domain is GAGVSQSPRYKVTKRGQDVALRCDPISGHVSLYWYRQALGQGPEFLTYFNYEAQQDKSGLPNDRFSAERPEGSISTLTIQRTEQRDSAMYRCASSLGPSAAISYNEQFFGPGTRLTVL.

This clonotype appeared many times. V usage is TRBV5-1 and J usage is TRBJ2-2, with a tentative D call TRBD1 (6 bases). Between the trimmed V and J ends, which lost 1 base and 6 bases, there was a span of 16 bases. The CDR3 is 16 residues long. The germline gives CDR1 SGHRS, CDR2 YFSETQ. CDR3 sequence (DNA): TGCGCCAGCAGCTTGAAGCAGGGGTTATTTCCCGGGGAGCTGTTTTTT. As protein: CASSLKQGLFPGELFF.

This clonotype came up a few times. The rearrangement links TRBV5-1 to TRBJ1-6; D is undetermined. From germline, CDR1 is SGHRS and CDR2 YFSETQ. V was cut by 2 bases and J by 5 bases, with 11 bases left in between. The CDR3 is 15 residues long. As DNA, the CDR3 is TGCGCCAGCAGCTTCTTGGCAGATCATAATTCACCCCTCCACTTT. This sequence encodes CASSFLADHNSPLHF.

This clonotype has a count of ten or more. The chain employs TRBV11-2 and TRBJ2-2; no reliable D call. This CDR3 has 14 amino acids. Germline lookup yields CDR1 SGHAT and CDR2 FQNNGV. V lost 5 bases to trimming and J lost 7 bases, with 14 bases between them. The DNA for the CDR3 is TGTGCCAGCAGCGTAATAGAATGGAGCGGGGAGCTGTTTTTT. It translates to CASSVIEWSGELFF. Based on the CDR3 plus reference TRBV11-2 and TRBJ2-2, the full variable domain is EAGVAQSPRYKIIEKRQSVAFWCNPISGHATLYWYQQILGQGPKLLIQFQNNGVVDDSQLPKDRFSAERLKGVDSTLKIQPAKLEDSAVYLCASSVIEWSGELFFGEGSRLTVL.

In its sample, this clonotype was seen many times. The chain carries TRBV12-3 or TRBV12-4 and TRBJ2-5, with 10 bases fitting TRBD2. The V gene end was trimmed by 1 base and the J gene end by 0 bases; junction bases not matched to a gene: 5. This CDR3 is built from 17 residues. DNA of the CDR3: TGTGCCAGCAGTTTAGGAGCGGGGGGGTACAACCAAGAGACCCAGTACTTC. Its translation is CASSLGAGGYNQETQYF.

J is TRBJ2-5 and V is TRBV20-1; D is possibly TRBD2 (6 bases). V was cut by 3 bases and J by 4 bases, with 18 bases left in between. Germline V gives CDR1 DFQATT, CDR2 SNEGSKA (reference sequence). CDR3 length: 15 amino acids. The CDR3 DNA reads TGCAGTGCTAGCGGCGCAGCCGCCGGGGGAGAGACCCAGTACTTC. Translation gives CSASGAAAGGETQYF.

The V call is TRBV7-8, the J call TRBJ2-7, with D possibly being TRBD2 (6 bases). Germline V gives CDR1 SGHVS, CDR2 FQNEAQ. The ends were cut back, 9 bases at V and 4 bases at J, with 19 bases in the middle. The length of the CDR3 is 14 residues. The CDR3: CASDRDSPPYEQYF. The CDR3 DNA reads TGTGCCAGTGATAGGGACTCTCCGCCTTACGAGCAGTACTTC.

This clonotype has only a few counts. The genes are TRBV14 and TRBJ1-5, with TRBD1 matching 10 bases. Looked up from germline, CDR1 is SGHDN and CDR2 is FVKESK. V lost 3 bases to trimming and J lost 8 bases; unmatched junction nucleotides: 7. The CDR3 has 15 amino acids. DNA of the CDR3: TGTGCCAGCAGCCAGGAGGGACAGGGGTCGGAGCCCCAGCATTTT. Translation gives CASSQEGQGSEPQHF.